This T cell receptor beta chain was recorded in a study of T-cell reconstitution after alpha-beta-depleted transplantation in children. This CDR3 is built from 17 residues. The V and J ends lost 3 bases and 9 bases, in that order; junction bases with no gene match: 8. Unique molecular identifiers were used in preparing the TCRbeta library. MiXCR, applied by TCRdb to the PCR reads, yields one record per CDR3 protein. The sample has 450,000 to 550,000 distinct CDR3 sequences, more than 9.5% seen once. This clonotype has at least ten counts. The material was PBMCs, mostly from graft donor cells, obtained 180 days after TCRalphabeta/CD19-depleted stem cell transplant. This clonotype originated in a female patient aged 2-10 years who had a stem cell transplant for aplastic anemia, so the T cells may come from the graft donor. V usage is TRBV12-3 or TRBV12-4 and J usage is TRBJ2-1; TRBD2 matches at 16 bases. The CDR3 is CASSLEGLAGGVAEQFF. CDR3 coding DNA: TGTGCCAGCAGTTTGGAGGGACTAGCGGGGGGGGTGGCTGAGCAGTTCTTC.